These 8 T cell receptor beta chains were sequenced from one sample in a study of blood T cell repertoires in COVID-19. Sequencing was performed with immunoSEQ multiplex PCR; in TCRdb, only in-frame clones are kept and a portion is missing. The sample has some 200,000 clones; around 80% are singletons. The specimen sequenced was PBMCs or T cells enriched from blood (not recorded which). Receptor source: a woman aged 40 to 55 with acute COVID-19.

This clone was seen only a few times. This rearrangement joins TRBV6-5 to TRBJ1-6, with 8 bases identical to TRBD1. V lost 4 bases, J lost 10 bases, and 9 bases stayed unmatched. Germline lookup yields CDR1 MNHEY and CDR2 SVGAGI. The CDR3 runs 15 residues. Here the CDR3 DNA reads TGTGCCAGCAGTTCTCCCGGACAGGGAGTCTCACCCCTCCACTTT. Residues: CASSSPGQGVSPLHF.

This chain links TRBV5-1 with TRBJ1-1; possible D gene TRBD1, 5 bases. Germline loops: CDR1 SGHRS, CDR2 YFSETQ. The CDR3 runs to 14 residues. Deletions cut 4 bases from V and 5 bases from J, with 15 bases between. Here the CDR3 reads CASSQPGGGTEAFF. The CDR3 nucleotides read TGCGCCAGCAGCCAACCGGGGGGTGGGACTGAAGCTTTCTTT.

The V gene is TRBV12-3 or TRBV12-4, the J gene TRBJ1-2; D uncertain. The CDR3 contains 13 residues. Deletions cut 5 bases from V and 0 bases from J, with 7 bases between. The CDR3: CASSGTANYGYTF. The CDR3 DNA follows: TGTGCCAGCAGTGGTACAGCTAACTATGGCTACACCTTC.

This chain uses TRBV7-8 with TRBJ2-2; the D gene is possibly TRBD2 (6 bases). The CDR3 totals 15 residues. Germline CDR1 SGHVS, CDR2 FQNEAQ. The V end was cut by 5 bases, the J end by 8 bases, with 18 bases between. CDR3 in DNA: TGTGCCAGCAGCCCTTCATGGCTAGCGATAGGGGAGCTGTTTTTT. Its protein product is CASSPSWLAIGELFF.

V is TRBV7-6 and J is TRBJ2-2; perhaps TRBD1 as D (5 bases). CDR3 length equals 13 residues. V lost 3 bases to trimming and J lost 7 bases, with 9 bases between them. Looked up from germline, CDR1 is SGHVS and CDR2 is FNYEAQ. The CDR3 DNA sequence: TGTGCCAGCAGCTTCAGGGTCGGCGGGGAGCTGTTTTTT. Translated, it gives CASSFRVGGELFF.

This chain joins TRBV11-2 and TRBJ1-2; 9 nucleotides match TRBD1. The length of the CDR3 is 15 residues. J lost 7 bases, V lost 1 base, and 7 bases had no gene match. Germline CDR1 is SGHAT and CDR2 is FQNNGV. The CDR3 spells CASSLGGQGGSGYTF. The CDR3 nucleotides read TGTGCCAGCAGCTTAGGGGGACAGGGCGGATCTGGCTACACCTTC. Combining the CDR3 with reference TRBV11-2 and TRBJ1-2 gives the whole variable domain EAGVAQSPRYKIIEKRQSVAFWCNPISGHATLYWYQQILGQGPKLLIQFQNNGVVDDSQLPKDRFSAERLKGVDSTLKIQPAKLEDSAVYLCASSLGGQGGSGYTFGSGTRLTVV.

The V gene is TRBV3-1 (or the pseudogene TRBV3-2), the J gene TRBJ2-7; 8 nucleotides line up with TRBD1. This CDR3 contains 12 residues. Trimming cost V 4 bases and J 5 bases; bases outside gene matches: 1. Per the germline V gene, CDR1 is LGHDT and CDR2 is YNNKEL (reference sequence). The CDR3 spells CASSRTGNEQYF. In DNA form, the CDR3 reads TGTGCCAGCAGCCGGACAGGGAACGAGCAGTACTTC.

The rearrangement uses TRBV28 and TRBJ1-4, with D unclear. The germline V and J ends were trimmed by 7 bases and 4 bases, with 7 bases remaining between them. This CDR3 region has 12 residues. The V gene's germline CDR1 is MDHEN and CDR2 SYDVKM. This CDR3 reads CASMGDNEKLFF. In DNA form, the CDR3 reads TGTGCCAGCATGGGAGATAATGAAAAACTGTTTTTT.